The entry that follows covers one TCR beta chain sequence. The CDR3 is made up of 13 amino acids. As processed by the authors: By means of reference gene primer amplification, nucleated cell counts were estimated. Method: immunoSEQ multiplex PCR; TCRdb's copy keeps in-frame clones and lacks some. That table is the source of V, J and clone size, and D and trimming were worked out from the DNA. The sample includes about 80,000 clones, approximately 90% seen only once; the top ten take around 7.3%. This specimen comes from a study of blood T cell repertoires in COVID-19. Study as a whole: Spain, Italy and the United States supplied samples that represented acute and convalescent COVID-19. T cells, B-cell-depleted T cells, or PBMCs provided the cDNA or gDNA that served as material.

Specimen: peripheral blood. This receptor was taken from a woman older than 75 with acute or convalescent COVID-19. The J gene is TRBJ2-7, the V gene TRBV21-1; TRBD2 was called by the table and not checked on the DNA. TRBV21-1 is described as a pseudogene. The CDR3 DNA reads TGTGCCAGCAGCACCCCGGGTCTCTACGAGCAGTACTTC. This translates into CASSTPGLYEQYF.